This T cell receptor beta chain originates from a study of Tregs in tolerant kidney transplant recipients. Clones were read by immunoSEQ multiplex PCR, and TCRdb kept only the in-frame ones, dropping some. Of some 66,000 clones listed, 92% are singletons. Study-level points and caveats: This study did not directly address biological reproducibility. The small number of patients limits these findings pending further validation. For some patients, primers changed over time, blocking nucleotide-level comparison. Donor-specific Treg expansion exceeded global Treg expansion in tolerant patients, suggesting antigen drive.

Turning to this clone: Its antigen is as yet unknown.

Material: CD8+ T cells from blood, obtained before the transplant. The TCR comes from a human donor who received a combined kidney and bone marrow transplant.

The DNA of the CDR3 is TGTGCCAGCAGCTCACAGGGCTTTAATTCACCCCTCCACTTT. It yields the protein CASSSQGFNSPLHF. The J gene is TRBJ1-6, the V gene TRBV13, with D perhaps matching TRBD1 (6 bases). V was cut by 4 bases and J by 6 bases, with 10 bases left in between. Germline assignment: CDR1 PRHDT and CDR2 FYEKMQ (reference sequence). This CDR3 has 14 amino acids.